This TCR beta chain was profiled in a study of PD-L1 blockade in urothelial cancer. Overall study context: Patients' atezolizumab regimen, 1,200 mg intravenously every 3 weeks, began in the mid-2010s.

This clone appeared a single time. This sample's time point: pretreatment peripheral blood. PCRs each included synthetic TCR analog templates spiked in. Profiling relied on immunoSEQ multiplex PCR, and the TCRdb table lists in-frame clones only, not all of them. The sample consists of 58,000 or so clones, around 81% of them appearing once. Germline loops: CDR1 KGHSH, CDR2 LQKENI. The V gene end was trimmed by 5 bases and the J gene end by 6 bases; junction bases not matched to a gene: 13. The CDR3 sequence is 16 residues long. The rearrangement links TRBV18 to TRBJ2-3; TRBD2 matches at 8 bases. This receptor was taken from a man between 65 and 79 years old with urothelial cancer. The sequencing used PBMCs, collected around atezolizumab (anti-PD-L1) treatment. The CDR3 DNA is TGTGCCAGCTCAGTACTAGCGGACTCCCTGGCGGATACGCAGTATTTT. Its translation is CASSVLADSLADTQYF.